The rows below give T cell receptor beta chains drawn from one sample of a study of monozygotic twins with inflammatory bowel disease. TCRdb reprocessed the 5' RACE reads, with one entry per CDR3 protein and no DNA. Here the sample table reports approximately 140,000 distinct CDR3 sequences. What was sequenced was blood. The receptors were gathered from a human donor with ulcerative colitis or Crohn's disease, or a healthy co-twin of an affected twin (not recorded which). Each CDR3 is given with its conserved first and last residue. Fields, in order: J gene, V gene, CDR3 protein.

J: TRBJ2-3; V: TRBV29-1; CDR3: CSVEDGVVPDTQYF
J: TRBJ1-2; V: TRBV20-1; CDR3: CSAKGDSGYTF
J: TRBJ2-1; V: TRBV19; CDR3: CASSIVDPYYNEQFF
J: TRBJ2-7; V: TRBV7-9; CDR3: CASGSDRGSYEQYF
J: TRBJ2-1; V: TRBV3-1; CDR3: CASSQEIEINNEQFF
J: TRBJ2-3; V: TRBV6-1; CDR3: CASRGARGRSTDTQYF
J: TRBJ2-7; V: TRBV7-8; CDR3: CASRYLAGENYEQYF
J: TRBJ2-4; V: TRBV6-1; CDR3: CASSQAGTGENIQYF
J: TRBJ2-2; V: TRBV7-2; CDR3: CASSLFQESGELFF
J: TRBJ1-1; V: TRBV19; CDR3: CASSMGAQEAFF
J: TRBJ2-3; V: TRBV5-1; CDR3: CASQTSGGTDTQYF
J: TRBJ2-2; V: TRBV3-1; CDR3: CASSQFSSYGELFF
J: TRBJ2-5; V: TRBV28; CDR3: CASSFRTSGVGETQYF
J: TRBJ2-7; V: TRBV5-1; CDR3: CASSLGFRDHNPSSYEQYF
J: TRBJ1-2; V: TRBV30; CDR3: CAWRWDERYGYTF
J: TRBJ2-4; V: TRBV29-1; CDR3: CSVDRQGLQYF
J: TRBJ2-3; V: TRBV5-1; CDR3: CASSPGTGGWGTDTQYF
J: TRBJ2-5; V: TRBV7-2; CDR3: CASSVNRGQETQYF
J: TRBJ1-1; V: TRBV5-8; CDR3: CASSLGRGDTEAFF
J: TRBJ2-1; V: TRBV4-3; CDR3: CASSQGGGTYNEQFF
J: TRBJ2-5; V: TRBV12-3/TRBV12-4; CDR3: CASSLSGGRETQYF
J: TRBJ1-1; V: TRBV6-4; CDR3: CASSDSENTEAFF
J: TRBJ1-1; V: TRBV6-2/TRBV6-3; CDR3: CASSRNDQTGAEAFF
J: TRBJ2-1; V: TRBV15; CDR3: CATSRVSSGFAYNEQFF
J: TRBJ2-5; V: TRBV7-2; CDR3: CASSSGQGFEETQYF
J: TRBJ2-2; V: TRBV24-1; CDR3: CATSDPTGTGDHGELFF
J: TRBJ1-1; V: TRBV7-8; CDR3: CASRGGLRTEAFF
J: TRBJ2-1; V: TRBV7-6; CDR3: CASTSLRGPSSYNEQFF
J: TRBJ2-7; V: TRBV3-1; CDR3: CASSQFNGAYEQYF
J: TRBJ1-1; V: TRBV18; CDR3: CASSPPKPGTENTEAFF
J: TRBJ2-2; V: TRBV9; CDR3: CASSVDLGPGRPGTGELFF
J: TRBJ2-3; V: TRBV5-1; CDR3: CASSRGQGLATDTQYF
J: TRBJ2-7; V: TRBV5-5; CDR3: CASSLGRQVPYEQYF
J: TRBJ2-7; V: TRBV7-7; CDR3: CASSLAEGDEQYF
J: TRBJ2-1; V: TRBV7-3; CDR3: CASSLLGGSYNEQFF
J: TRBJ2-7; V: TRBV11-1; CDR3: CASSLALRKAPYEQYF
J: TRBJ2-4; V: TRBV20-1; CDR3: CSASWGVQNIQYF
J: TRBJ2-7; V: TRBV29-1; CDR3: CSAGGAGGLYEQYF
J: TRBJ2-1; V: TRBV6-2/TRBV6-3; CDR3: CASSYAALSYNEQFF
J: TRBJ2-1; V: TRBV3-1; CDR3: CASSLLGGVYNEQFF
J: TRBJ2-7; V: TRBV2; CDR3: CASSFNPGQGSSYEQYF
J: TRBJ2-5; V: TRBV7-6; CDR3: CASSLAWGRETQYF
J: TRBJ2-1; V: TRBV30; CDR3: CAWSLTGTRDEQFF